The 16 T cell receptor beta chains below were found in one sample sequenced in a study of shared clonotypes between healthy human individuals. Profiled with immunoSEQ multiplex PCR; TCRdb holds only in-frame clones, not every one. This sample has roughly 2.4 million clones, with about 94% found just once. What was sequenced was naive CD4+ T cells sorted from blood. Described subset: CD45RA+ positively selected. The origin of the receptors is a man younger than 35 in good health.

Remarks on this clone: Other DNA sequences within the sample encode an identical CDR3. The chain couples TRBV10-3 to TRBJ1-2; maybe TRBD1 (6 bases). With 4 bases removed from V and 3 bases from J, the gap between germline ends came to 9 bases. The CDR3 is 13 residues long. Germline V gene sequence: CDR1 ENHRY, CDR2 SYGVKD. The CDR3 spells CAISGTEDYGYTF. CDR3 sequence (DNA): TGTGCCATCAGTGGGACAGAAGACTATGGCTACACCTTC.

The chain employs TRBV4-3 and TRBJ2-7; 7 bases fit TRBD2. The CDR3 totals 15 residues. V lost 0 bases to trimming and J lost 3 bases; unmatched junction nucleotides: 5. Germline CDR1 and CDR2: LGHNA and YSLEER. CDR3 nucleotide sequence: TGCGCCAGCAGCCAAGATGGGCGGGGGAGCTACGAGCAGTACTTC. Its translation: CASSQDGRGSYEQYF.

This CDR3 is CATRGPYNSPLHF. Written as DNA, the CDR3 is TGTGCCACCAGGGGTCCCTATAATTCACCCCTCCACTTT. The chain uses TRBV6-1 and TRBJ1-6, with D maybe TRBD1 (6 bases). The CDR3 consists of 13 residues. Looked up from germline, CDR1 is MNHNS and CDR2 is SASEGT. V lost 10 bases, J lost 2 bases, and 9 bases lay in between.

The CDR3 coding sequence is TGTGCCAGCAGCTTAGCGGGGGGGACGTTCCCCGACGAGCAGTACTTC. It is translated as CASSLAGGTFPDEQYF. The V gene is TRBV7-2, the J gene TRBJ2-7; 7 nucleotides agree with TRBD2. J gave up 5 bases and V 0 bases, and 10 bases lay outside the gene matches. This CDR3 has 16 residues. Germline V gives CDR1 SGHTA, CDR2 FQGNSA.

The rearrangement joins TRBV7-2 to TRBJ2-7; D remains ambiguous. V gave up 1 base and J gave up 5 bases, with 15 bases separating them. This CDR3 comprises 15 residues. The germline gives CDR1 SGHTA, CDR2 FQGNSA. The DNA for the CDR3 is TGTGCCAGCAGCTTAGTAACGGGCTTGCGGAACGAGCAGTACTTC. Amino acid sequence: CASSLVTGLRNEQYF.

With respect to this clone: The same CDR3 can be traced to other DNA sequences in this sample. The J gene is TRBJ1-2, the V gene TRBV28; D remains unclear. Per germline, CDR1 MDHEN and CDR2 SYDVKM. Trimming took 5 bases from V and 2 from J, leaving 6 bases between them. This CDR3 spans 12 amino acids. CDR3 DNA sequence: TGTGCCAGCAGTAGGGCCAACTATGGCTACACCTTC. Its protein product is CASSRANYGYTF.

The chain joins TRBV7-8 to TRBJ2-3; 7 bases match TRBD1. Trimming cost V 5 bases and J 4 bases; bases outside gene matches: 15. CDR1 SGHVS and CDR2 FQNEAQ come from the germline V gene. This CDR3 contains 17 residues. CDR3 coding DNA: TGTGCCAGCAGCGCGAGTTTGACAGGGAAGTCATCAGATACGCAGTATTTT. Its translation is CASSASLTGKSSDTQYF.

This clone was seen only a few times. The genes are TRBV7-2 and TRBJ2-7, with 12 bases fitting TRBD2. Trimming took 1 base from V and 7 from J; bases not matched to a gene: 5. The CDR3 loop spans 15 amino acids. Germline lookup yields CDR1 SGHTA and CDR2 FQGNSA. CDR3 bases: TGTGCCAGCAGCTTAGAACTAGCGGGAGGCGGTGAGCAGTACTTC. This gives the protein CASSLELAGGGEQYF.

This rearrangement joins TRBV6-5 to TRBJ2-5; 7 nucleotides line up with TRBD2. The CDR3 is made up of 15 amino acids. V lost 7 bases and J lost 4; bases outside the gene matches: 12. Germline V gives CDR1 MNHEY, CDR2 SVGAGI. CDR3 nucleotides: TGTGCCAGCAACATGGGGGGGACCTCCCGAGAGACCCAGTACTTC. Translating gives CASNMGGTSRETQYF.

The chain is built from TRBV4-3 and TRBJ2-4, with TRBD2 identical over 16 bases. Germline CDR1 LGHNA, CDR2 YSLEER. V shed 1 base and J 2 bases; nucleotides not matched to a gene: 11. The CDR3 is 21 amino acids. The chain's CDR3 is CASSQGGTSGRATIPKNIQYF. CDR3 sequence (DNA): TGCGCCAGCAGCCAAGGGGGGACTAGCGGGAGGGCCACGATACCCAAAAACATTCAGTACTTC.

This chain connects TRBV30 to TRBJ1-2, with D tentatively TRBD1 (5 bases). The germline V gene encodes CDR1 GTSNPN and CDR2 SVGIG (reference sequence). V was pared by 3 bases and J by 3 bases, with 14 bases between. CDR3 size: 14 residues. This CDR3 reads CAWSLDTRDYGYTF. CDR3 DNA sequence: TGTGCCTGGAGCCTGGACACCCGGGACTATGGCTACACCTTC.

This chain connects TRBV30 to TRBJ1-1; no clear D gene. Per germline, CDR1 GTSNPN and CDR2 SVGIG (reference sequence). The CDR3 runs to 15 residues. Deletions cut 1 base from V and 1 base from J, with 13 bases between. The CDR3 protein is CAWSEKKGTNTEAFF. The CDR3 DNA reads as TGTGCCTGGAGTGAAAAAAAAGGTACGAACACTGAAGCTTTCTTT. Together with reference TRBV30 and TRBJ1-1, the CDR3 gives the full variable domain: SQTIHQWPATLVQPVGSPLSLECTVEGTSNPNLYWYRQAAGRGLQLLFYSVGIGQISSEVPQNLSASRPQDRQFILSSKKLLLSDSGFYLCAWSEKKGTNTEAFFGQGTRLTVV.

The chain joins TRBV19 to TRBJ1-1; TRBD1 agrees at 7 bases. The CDR3 sequence is 14 residues long. CDR1 and CDR2 from the germline V gene are LNHDA and SQIVND (reference sequence). Trimming removed 6 bases from V and 4 bases from J; junction bases left unmatched: 8. The CDR3 loop is CASRPDRASTEAFF. In DNA form, the CDR3 reads TGTGCCAGTAGACCCGACAGGGCCAGCACTGAAGCTTTCTTT. The entire variable domain, with the rest obtained from reference TRBV19 and TRBJ1-1, is as follows: DGGITQSPKYLFRKEGQNVTLSCEQNLNHDAMYWYRQDPGQGLRLIYYSQIVNDFQKGDIAEGYSVSREKKESFPLTVTSAQKNPTAFYLCASRPDRASTEAFFGQGTRLTVV.

The chain recombines TRBV9 with TRBJ2-1, with 9 bases that match TRBD2. The CDR3 loop spans 15 amino acids. Germline V gives CDR1 SGDLS, CDR2 YYNGEE. Trimming cost V 0 bases and J 8 bases; bases outside gene matches: 6. CDR3 bases: TGTGCCAGCAGCGTAGAGGATAGCGGGGGTTATGAGCAGTTCTTC. This codes for CASSVEDSGGYEQFF.

The chain links TRBV9 to TRBJ2-5; maybe TRBD2 (5 bases). Germline lookup yields CDR1 SGDLS and CDR2 YYNGEE. V was trimmed by 0 bases and J by 3 bases, leaving 9 bases between them. This CDR3 spans 14 amino acids. The CDR3 DNA sequence: TGTGCCAGCAGCGTAGCTTCTAGCAAAGAGACCCAGTACTTC. It specifies CASSVASSKETQYF.

The chain links TRBV10-3 to TRBJ2-2; 9 bases are a match to TRBD1. Trimming removed 4 bases from V and 3 bases from J; junction bases left unmatched: 3. The CDR3 consists of 15 residues. Looked up from germline, CDR1 is ENHRY and CDR2 is SYGVKD. CDR3 region: CAISAGQGYTGELFF. The CDR3 bases are TGTGCCATCAGTGCAGGACAGGGGTACACCGGGGAGCTGTTTTTT.